Listed here are 23 T cell receptor beta chains from one sample, sequenced in a study of cytomegalovirus exposure and HLA in healthy donors. The PCR ran on 60 Vbeta and 13 Jbeta primers. Clones were sequenced by immunoSEQ multiplex PCR, and TCRdb holds only the in-frame ones, with some missing. The repertoire holds about 180,000 clones, with 77% as singletons. The sequencing input was PBMCs. The receptors originated from a woman aged 60-75 years in good health and CMV-seropositive.

The rearrangement links TRBV2 to TRBJ1-4; D is ambiguous. This CDR3 comprises 13 residues. Germline CDR1 reads SNHLY; CDR2 reads FYNNEI. Trimming removed 6 bases at V and 8 bases at J, with 13 bases between. In DNA, the CDR3 is TGTGCCAGCAGCAGAGCGGCAGGAGAAAAACTGTTTTTT. This translates into CASSRAAGEKLFF.

The rearrangement links TRBV28 to TRBJ2-7, with unresolved D. The CDR3 consists of 13 residues. Deletions cut 5 bases from V and 0 bases from J, with 8 bases between. Germline V gene sequence: CDR1 MDHEN, CDR2 SYDVKM. CDR3 protein: CASSRGSSYEQYF. The CDR3 coding sequence is TGTGCCAGCAGTCGCGGCAGCTCCTACGAGCAGTACTTC.

This sequence joins TRBV7-3 and TRBJ2-2; a possible D gene is TRBD1 (6 bases). CDR1 SGHTA and CDR2 FQGTGA come from the germline V gene. V lost 4 bases and J 7 bases, leaving 10 bases between the germline ends. The CDR3 spans 13 residues. The CDR3 loop reads CASSSQGFGELFF. CDR3 in DNA: TGTGCCAGCAGCTCGCAGGGGTTCGGGGAGCTGTTTTTT.

The rearrangement links TRBV7-3 to TRBJ1-6, with a tentative D call TRBD1 (5 bases). Germline lookup yields CDR1 SGHTA and CDR2 FQGTGA. Trimming took 1 base from V and 9 from J, leaving 13 bases between them. The CDR3 is 15 amino acids. CDR3 protein: CASSLNIGGSSPLHF. The CDR3 bases are TGTGCCAGCAGCTTAAACATCGGGGGTAGTTCACCCCTCCACTTT. The variable domain in full, completed from reference TRBV7-3 and TRBJ1-6, reads GAGVSQTPSNKVTEKGKYVELRCDPISGHTALYWYRQSLGQGPEFLIYFQGTGAADDSGLPNDRFFAVRPEGSVSTLKIQRTERGDSAVYLCASSLNIGGSSPLHFGNGTRLTVT.

The chain uses TRBV4-3 and TRBJ2-7; possibly TRBD2 for D (6 bases). Trimming took 3 bases from V and 5 from J, leaving 20 bases between them. This CDR3 has 16 amino acids. Germline V gene data show CDR1 as LGHNA and CDR2 as YSLEER. The CDR3 DNA is TGCGCCAGCAGCCAGGCCCTAGGGGCGGGAAGGAACGAGCAGTACTTC. Its translation: CASSQALGAGRNEQYF.

The V gene is TRBV29-1, the J gene TRBJ1-1; 8 bases fit TRBD1. The V segment lost 1 base and the J segment 3 bases; nucleotides outside the gene matches: 7. The germline V gene encodes CDR1 SQVTM and CDR2 ANQGSEA. This CDR3 has 15 amino acids. CDR3 residues: CSVEVQGAVYTEAFF. The CDR3 DNA is TGCAGCGTTGAAGTGCAGGGGGCGGTGTACACTGAAGCTTTCTTT.

V is TRBV29-1 and J is TRBJ1-2; D is perhaps TRBD1 (6 bases). This CDR3 has 12 residues. The V gene's germline CDR1 is SQVTM and CDR2 ANQGSEA. The CDR3 region is CSADRINYGYTF. For the CDR3, the DNA is TGCAGTGCCGACAGGATAAACTATGGCTACACCTTC.

The rearrangement uses TRBV30 and TRBJ2-7; D might be TRBD2 (5 bases). V was cut by 2 bases and J by 4 bases, with 12 bases left in between. CDR1 and CDR2 from the germline V gene are GTSNPN and SVGIG (reference sequence). This CDR3 has 13 amino acids. CDR3 sequence reads: CAWSRGSLYEQYF. In DNA form, the CDR3 reads TGTGCCTGGAGTCGGGGTTCGCTTTACGAGCAGTACTTC.

The V call is TRBV6-1, the J call TRBJ1-6; 9 bases map to TRBD1. Germline V gene lookup returns CDR1 MNHNS and CDR2 SASEGT. CDR3 length: 14 amino acids. With V trimmed by 6 bases and J by 9 bases, 6 bases remained unmatched. In DNA form, the CDR3 reads TGTGCCAGCAGGGCGGGACAGGGAAGTTCACCCCTCCACTTT. Protein product: CASRAGQGSSPLHF.

This clone was counted only a few times. The V and J genes are TRBV5-1 and TRBJ1-1, with D uncertain. V gave up 4 bases and J gave up 1 base, with 14 bases separating them. The CDR3 is 15 amino acids. CDR1 is SGHRS, CDR2 YFSETQ, per germline. Written as DNA, the CDR3 is TGCGCCAGCAGCCCGCTCAGGAATCCGAACACTGAAGCTTTCTTT. Amino acids: CASSPLRNPNTEAFF.

About this clone itself: This same CDR3 is encoded by further DNA sequences in the sample. The chain links TRBV29-1 to TRBJ2-7; 8 bases line up with TRBD1. Germline CDR1 reads SQVTM; CDR2 reads ANQGSEA. The V segment lost 4 bases and the J segment 2 bases; nucleotides outside the gene matches: 4. The CDR3 has 13 residues. The CDR3, as DNA: TGCAGCGTTGCAGGACAGGGCGCCTACGAGCAGTACTTC. This encodes CSVAGQGAYEQYF.

This rearrangement joins TRBV5-5 to TRBJ1-2, with D maybe TRBD1 (6 bases). Germline CDR1 SGHKS, CDR2 YYEKEE (reference sequence). V gave up 0 bases and J gave up 5 bases, with 11 bases separating them. This CDR3 has 14 amino acids. The chain's CDR3 is CASSLGADSYGYTF. The DNA for the CDR3 is TGTGCCAGCAGCTTGGGAGCGGACAGTTATGGCTACACCTTC.

Regarding this clone: At one end, the junction sequence differs from germline, possibly due to a read error. This sequence joins TRBV7-8 and TRBJ2-6, with 11 bases that match TRBD1. Germline V gene sequence: CDR1 SGHVS, CDR2 FQNEAQ. CDR3 length equals 18 residues. The CDR3 DNA follows: TGTGCCAGCAGCCTATGGACAGGGGGCGGCTCTGGGGCCAACGGCCTGACTTTC. It is translated as CASSLWTGGGSGANGLTF.

V is TRBV7-6 and J is TRBJ2-1, with a possible D match to TRBD2 (5 bases). The ends were cut back, 3 bases at V and 0 bases at J, with 6 bases in the middle. The CDR3 is 14 amino acids. Germline V gene data show CDR1 as SGHVS and CDR2 as FNYEAQ. CDR3: CASSFGSSYNEQFF. The CDR3 bases are TGTGCCAGCAGCTTTGGGAGCTCCTACAATGAGCAGTTCTTC.

CDR3 loop: CASSPRTSGAWETQYF. The CDR3, as DNA: TGCGCCAGCAGCCCTCGGACTAGCGGGGCATGGGAAACCCAGTACTTC. The V gene is TRBV5-1, the J gene TRBJ2-5; 12 nucleotides agree with TRBD2. The CDR3 runs to 16 residues. Trimming cost V 4 bases and J 8 bases; bases outside gene matches: 12. The germline V gene encodes CDR1 SGHRS and CDR2 YFSETQ. Looking up the rest from reference TRBV5-1 and TRBJ2-5 gives the full variable domain: KAGVTQTPRYLIKTRGQQVTLSCSPISGHRSVSWYQQTPGQGLQFLFEYFSETQRNKGNFPGRFSGRQFSNSRSEMNVSTLELGDSALYLCASSPRTSGAWETQYFGPGTRLLVL.

The chain's CDR3 is CAWSVVMASTGTQYF. CDR3 DNA sequence: TGTGCCTGGAGTGTTGTTATGGCATCCACAGGGACCCAGTACTTC. This chain links TRBV30 with TRBJ2-5; tentatively, D is TRBD1 (5 bases). CDR1 is GTSNPN, CDR2 SVGIG, per germline (reference sequence). V shed 0 bases and J shed 7 bases, with 18 bases lying between them. This CDR3 spans 15 amino acids. The full variable domain, with the rest looked up from reference TRBV30 and TRBJ2-5, is SQTIHQWPATLVQPVGSPLSLECTVEGTSNPNLYWYRQAAGRGLQLLFYSVGIGQISSEVPQNLSASRPQDRQFILSSKKLLLSDSGFYLCAWSVVMASTGTQYFGPGTRLLVL.

This clone was counted only a few times. The rearrangement links TRBV5-4 to TRBJ2-1, with TRBD1 matching over 10 bases. The CDR3 has 15 amino acids. The germline V gene has CDR1 SGHNT and CDR2 YYREEE (reference sequence). With 4 bases clipped from V and 6 bases from J, the junction kept 7 bases outside the gene matches. The CDR3 loop reads CASSTPGQGINEQFF. CDR3 coding DNA: TGTGCCAGCAGCACACCGGGACAGGGGATCAATGAGCAGTTCTTC.

Note on this clone: One junction end disagrees with the germline gene, perhaps due to a read error. The DNA of the CDR3 is TGTGCCATCAGACCGGGACAGCACAGGAACTTC. Protein: CAIRPGQHRNF. The V call is TRBV10-3, the J call TRBJ2-7; 7 bases are a match to TRBD1. The CDR3 is 11 amino acids. Germline values: CDR1 ENHRY, CDR2 SYGVKD.

This chain's CDR3 is CASSPGVGYHEQFF. The CDR3 nucleotides are TGTGCCAGCAGCCCCGGGGTGGGGTATCATGAGCAGTTCTTC. V and J are TRBV27 and TRBJ2-1, with D tentatively TRBD2 (5 bases). The CDR3 consists of 14 residues. Trimming shortened V by 6 bases and J by 8 bases, and 17 bases separated the two germline ends. CDR1 and CDR2 (germline): MNHEY, SMNVEV (reference sequence).

This chain connects TRBV9 to TRBJ2-1; 10 nucleotides agree with TRBD2. The CDR3 runs to 16 residues. The J segment lost 4 bases and the V segment lost 0 bases, leaving 4 bases of the junction unmatched. Germline V gene sequence: CDR1 SGDLS, CDR2 YYNGEE. The CDR3 sequence is CASSVDASGGYNEQFF. DNA of the CDR3: TGTGCCAGCAGCGTAGATGCTAGCGGGGGTTACAATGAGCAGTTCTTC.

The CDR3: CASSQRPGVNEKLFF. The CDR3 DNA follows: TGCGCCAGCAGCCAGAGACCAGGGGTTAACGAAAAACTGTTTTTT. The chain combines TRBV4-3 with TRBJ1-4, with D perhaps TRBD1 (6 bases). Trimming removed 3 bases at V and 8 bases at J, with 16 bases between. The CDR3 is made up of 15 amino acids. Germline CDR1 and CDR2: LGHNA and YSLEER.

This clone has only one observation. The chain couples TRBV9 to TRBJ2-5, with TRBD2 matching 8 bases. The length of the CDR3 is 17 residues. With 4 bases clipped from V and 2 bases from J, the junction kept 13 bases outside the gene matches. Germline CDR1 is SGDLS and CDR2 is YYNGEE. The CDR3 region has the DNA TGTGCCAGCAGCCGTTCGCAGCGGGAGTACAGTCAAGAGACCCAGTACTTC. Translated, it gives CASSRSQREYSQETQYF.

The rearrangement uses TRBV7-9 and TRBJ1-2; D perhaps matches TRBD1 (5 bases). V was pared by 0 bases and J by 4 bases, with 12 bases between. CDR1 and CDR2 from the germline V gene are SEHNR and FQNEAQ (reference sequence). The CDR3 length is 15 residues. CDR3 region: CASSLAGRAPYGYTF. The CDR3 DNA reads TGTGCCAGCAGCTTAGCCGGCAGGGCCCCCTATGGCTACACCTTC.